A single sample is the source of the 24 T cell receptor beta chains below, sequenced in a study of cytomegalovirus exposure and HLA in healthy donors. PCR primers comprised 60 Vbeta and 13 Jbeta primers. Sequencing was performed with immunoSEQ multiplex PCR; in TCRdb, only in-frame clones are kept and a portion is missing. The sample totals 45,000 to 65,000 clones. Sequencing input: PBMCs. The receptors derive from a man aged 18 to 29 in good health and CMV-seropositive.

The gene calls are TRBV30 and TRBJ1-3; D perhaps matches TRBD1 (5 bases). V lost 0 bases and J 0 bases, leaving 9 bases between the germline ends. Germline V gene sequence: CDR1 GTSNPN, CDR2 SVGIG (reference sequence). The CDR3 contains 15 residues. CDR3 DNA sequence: TGTGCCTGGAGTGTGGTCGGGGGCTCTGGAAACACCATATATTTT. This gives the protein CAWSVVGGSGNTIYF.

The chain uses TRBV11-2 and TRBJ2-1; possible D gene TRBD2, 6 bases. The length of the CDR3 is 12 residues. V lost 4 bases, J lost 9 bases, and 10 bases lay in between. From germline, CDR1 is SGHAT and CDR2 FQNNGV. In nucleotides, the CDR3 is TGTGCCAGCAGCTACCGACTAGGTGAGCAGTTCTTC. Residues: CASSYRLGEQFF.

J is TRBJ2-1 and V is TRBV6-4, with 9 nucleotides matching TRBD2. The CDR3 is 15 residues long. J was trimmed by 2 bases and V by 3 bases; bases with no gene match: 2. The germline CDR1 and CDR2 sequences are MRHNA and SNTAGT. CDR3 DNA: TGTGCCAGCAGTGAGGCGGGAGGGACCTACAATGAGCAGTTCTTC. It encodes CASSEAGGTYNEQFF.

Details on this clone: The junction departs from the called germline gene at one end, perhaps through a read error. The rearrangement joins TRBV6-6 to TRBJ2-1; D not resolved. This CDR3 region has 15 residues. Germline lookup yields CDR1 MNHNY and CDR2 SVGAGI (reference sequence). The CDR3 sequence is CAGSTDFTRRNEQFF. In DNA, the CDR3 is TGTGCCGGCAGCACCGACTTTACCCGGCGCAATGAGCAGTTCTTC.

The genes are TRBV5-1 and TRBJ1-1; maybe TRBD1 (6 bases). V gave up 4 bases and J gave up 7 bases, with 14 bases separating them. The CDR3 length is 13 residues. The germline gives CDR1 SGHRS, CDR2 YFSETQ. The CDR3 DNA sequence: TGCGCCAGCAGCCCGGCTAGACAGGTTGAAGCTTTCTTT. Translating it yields CASSPARQVEAFF.

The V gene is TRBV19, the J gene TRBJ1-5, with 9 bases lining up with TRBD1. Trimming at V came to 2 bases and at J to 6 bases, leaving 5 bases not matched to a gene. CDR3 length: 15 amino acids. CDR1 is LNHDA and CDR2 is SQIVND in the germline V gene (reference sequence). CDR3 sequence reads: CASSIMGQGSQPQHF. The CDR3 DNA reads TGTGCCAGTAGTATAATGGGACAGGGATCTCAGCCCCAGCATTTT.

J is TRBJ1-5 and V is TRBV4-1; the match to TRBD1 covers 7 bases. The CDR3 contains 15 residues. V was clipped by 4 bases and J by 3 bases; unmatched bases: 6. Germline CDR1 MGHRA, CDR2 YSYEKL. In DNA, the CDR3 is TGCGCCAGCAGCCGAGGGGACAGACTCAATCAGCCCCAGCATTTT. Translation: CASSRGDRLNQPQHF.

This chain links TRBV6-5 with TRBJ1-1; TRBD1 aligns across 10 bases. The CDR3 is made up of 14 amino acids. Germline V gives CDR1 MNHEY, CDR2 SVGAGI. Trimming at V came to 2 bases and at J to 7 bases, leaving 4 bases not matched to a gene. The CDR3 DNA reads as TGTGCCAGCAGTTACGAGACAGGGGGCCGTGAAGCTTTCTTT. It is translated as CASSYETGGREAFF.

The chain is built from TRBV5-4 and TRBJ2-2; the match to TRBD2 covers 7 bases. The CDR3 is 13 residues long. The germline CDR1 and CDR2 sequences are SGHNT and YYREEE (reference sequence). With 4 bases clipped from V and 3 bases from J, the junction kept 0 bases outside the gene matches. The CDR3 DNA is TGTGCCAGCAGCCGGGGGGACACCGGGGAGCTGTTTTTT. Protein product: CASSRGDTGELFF.

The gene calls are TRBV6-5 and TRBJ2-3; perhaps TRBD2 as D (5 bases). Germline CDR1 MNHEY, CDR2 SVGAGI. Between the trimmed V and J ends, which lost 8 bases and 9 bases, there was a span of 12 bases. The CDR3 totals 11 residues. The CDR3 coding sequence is TGTGCCAGCCGGACTGGGTGGACGCAGTATTTT. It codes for CASRTGWTQYF.

In nucleotides, the CDR3 is TGTGCCAGCAGCCCCGTCTCAGGGGCTTGGGAGCAGTACTTC. Its translation is CASSPVSGAWEQYF. The chain uses TRBV7-8 and TRBJ2-7; maybe TRBD1 (6 bases). The germline gives CDR1 SGHVS, CDR2 FQNEAQ. This CDR3 has 14 amino acids. Trimming cost V 5 bases and J 7 bases, with 18 bases left between them.

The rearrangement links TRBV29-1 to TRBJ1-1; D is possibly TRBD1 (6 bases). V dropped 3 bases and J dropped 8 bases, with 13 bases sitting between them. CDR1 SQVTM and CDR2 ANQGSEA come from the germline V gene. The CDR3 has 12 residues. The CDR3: CSVDGGGGEAFF. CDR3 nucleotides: TGCAGCGTTGACGGTGGCGGGGGCGAAGCTTTCTTT.

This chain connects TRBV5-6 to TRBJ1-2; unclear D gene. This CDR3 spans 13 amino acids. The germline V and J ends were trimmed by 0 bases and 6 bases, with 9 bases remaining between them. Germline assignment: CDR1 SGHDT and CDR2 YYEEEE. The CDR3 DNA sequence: TGTGCCAGCAGCTTGGGAGACACCCATGGCTACACCTTC. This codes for CASSLGDTHGYTF.

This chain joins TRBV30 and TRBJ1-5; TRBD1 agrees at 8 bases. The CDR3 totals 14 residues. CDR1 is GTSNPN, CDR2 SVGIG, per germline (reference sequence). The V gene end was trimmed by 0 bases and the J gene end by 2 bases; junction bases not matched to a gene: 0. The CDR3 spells CAWSVDRGNQPQHF. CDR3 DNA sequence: TGTGCCTGGAGTGTGGACAGGGGCAATCAGCCCCAGCATTTT.

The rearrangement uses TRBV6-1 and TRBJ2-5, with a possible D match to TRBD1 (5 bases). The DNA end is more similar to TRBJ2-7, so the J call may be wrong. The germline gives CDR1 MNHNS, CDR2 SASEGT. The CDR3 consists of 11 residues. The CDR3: CAMGPGDEQYF. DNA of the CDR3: TGTGCCATGGGGCCAGGAGACGAGCAGTACTTC.

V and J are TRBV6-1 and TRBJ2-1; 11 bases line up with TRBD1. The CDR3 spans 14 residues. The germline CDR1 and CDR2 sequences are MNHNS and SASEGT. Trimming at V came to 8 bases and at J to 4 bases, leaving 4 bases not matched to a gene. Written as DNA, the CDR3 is TGTGCCAGCGAGGACAGGGGGCTTTACAATGAGCAGTTCTTC. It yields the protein CASEDRGLYNEQFF.

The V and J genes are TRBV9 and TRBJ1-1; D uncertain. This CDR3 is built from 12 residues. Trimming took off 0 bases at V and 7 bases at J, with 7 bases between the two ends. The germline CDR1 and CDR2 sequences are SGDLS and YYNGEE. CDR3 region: CASSVGPGEAFF. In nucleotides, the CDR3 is TGTGCCAGCAGCGTAGGTCCGGGTGAAGCTTTCTTT.

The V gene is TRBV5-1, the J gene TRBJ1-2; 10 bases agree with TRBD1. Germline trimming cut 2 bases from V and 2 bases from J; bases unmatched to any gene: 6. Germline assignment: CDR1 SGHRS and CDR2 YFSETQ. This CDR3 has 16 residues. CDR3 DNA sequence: TGCGCCAGCAGCTTAAGCGGGACAGGGGAGAACTATGGCTACACCTTC. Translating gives CASSLSGTGENYGYTF.

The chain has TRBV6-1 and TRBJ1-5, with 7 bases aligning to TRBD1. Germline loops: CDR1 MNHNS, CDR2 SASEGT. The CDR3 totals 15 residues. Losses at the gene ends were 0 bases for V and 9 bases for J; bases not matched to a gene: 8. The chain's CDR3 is CASSEAGDSRRPQHF. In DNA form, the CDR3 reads TGTGCCAGCAGTGAAGCTGGGGACAGTCGACGGCCCCAGCATTTT.

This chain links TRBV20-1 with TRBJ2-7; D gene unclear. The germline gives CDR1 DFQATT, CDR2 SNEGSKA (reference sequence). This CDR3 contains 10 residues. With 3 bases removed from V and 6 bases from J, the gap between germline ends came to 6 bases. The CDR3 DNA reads TGCAGTGCTAGTGTTCGCGAGCAGTACTTC. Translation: CSASVREQYF.

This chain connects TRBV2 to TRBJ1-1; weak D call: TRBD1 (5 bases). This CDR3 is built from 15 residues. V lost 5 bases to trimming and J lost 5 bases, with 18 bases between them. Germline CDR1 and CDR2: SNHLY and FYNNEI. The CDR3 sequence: CASSPGAVVDTEAFF. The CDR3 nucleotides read TGTGCCAGCAGTCCTGGGGCGGTGGTGGATACTGAAGCTTTCTTT.

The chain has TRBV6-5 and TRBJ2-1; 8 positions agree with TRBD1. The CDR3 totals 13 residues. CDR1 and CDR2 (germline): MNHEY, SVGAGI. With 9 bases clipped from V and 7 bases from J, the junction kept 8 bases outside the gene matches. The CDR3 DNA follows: TGTGCCAGTTGGGACAGGAACCTTAATGAGCAGTTCTTC. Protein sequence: CASWDRNLNEQFF.

The CDR3 DNA reads TGTGCCAGCAGCTCACTACGTACTACCGGGGAGCTGTTTTTT. This sequence encodes CASSSLRTTGELFF. The V call is TRBV5-6, the J call TRBJ2-2; D remains ambiguous. The CDR3 spans 14 residues. V gave up 3 bases and J gave up 5 bases, with 11 bases separating them. From germline, CDR1 is SGHDT and CDR2 YYEEEE.

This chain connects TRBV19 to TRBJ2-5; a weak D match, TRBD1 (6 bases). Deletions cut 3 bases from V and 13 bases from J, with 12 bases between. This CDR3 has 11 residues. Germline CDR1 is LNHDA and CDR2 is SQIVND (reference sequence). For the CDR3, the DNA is TGTGCCAGTAGTATGGGGGACACCAGGTACTTC. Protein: CASSMGDTRYF.